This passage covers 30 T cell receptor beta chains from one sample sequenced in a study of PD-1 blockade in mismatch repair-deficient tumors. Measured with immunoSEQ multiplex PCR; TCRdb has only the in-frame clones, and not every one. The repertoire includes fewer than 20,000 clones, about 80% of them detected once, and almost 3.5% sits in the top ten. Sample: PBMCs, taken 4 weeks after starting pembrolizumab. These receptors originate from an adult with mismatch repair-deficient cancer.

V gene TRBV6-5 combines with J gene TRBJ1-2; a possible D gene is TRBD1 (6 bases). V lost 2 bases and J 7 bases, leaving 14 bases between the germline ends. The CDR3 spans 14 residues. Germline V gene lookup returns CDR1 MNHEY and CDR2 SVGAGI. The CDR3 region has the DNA TGTGCCAGCAGTTACCCTGGACAGCGCGGTGGCTACACCTTC. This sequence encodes CASSYPGQRGGYTF.

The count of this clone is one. The CDR3 is CASSPPGQGIFGYTF. The CDR3 coding sequence is TGTGCCAGCAGCCCTCCGGGACAGGGGATTTTTGGCTACACCTTC. The V gene is TRBV7-3, the J gene TRBJ1-2, with 10 bases identical to TRBD1. V lost 5 bases and J lost 7; bases outside the gene matches: 10. The CDR3 is 15 amino acids. Per germline, CDR1 SGHTA and CDR2 FQGTGA.

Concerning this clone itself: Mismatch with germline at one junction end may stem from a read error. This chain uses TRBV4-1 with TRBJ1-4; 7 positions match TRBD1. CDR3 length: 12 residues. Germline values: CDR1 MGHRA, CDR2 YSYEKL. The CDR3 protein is CASSQAYGQAVF. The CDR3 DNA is TGCGCCAGCAGCCAAGCTTATGGACAGGCTGTTTTT.

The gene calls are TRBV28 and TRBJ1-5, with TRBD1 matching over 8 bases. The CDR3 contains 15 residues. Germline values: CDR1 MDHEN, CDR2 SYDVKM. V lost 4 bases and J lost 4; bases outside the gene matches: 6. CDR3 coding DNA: TGTGCCAGCAGTTCCAATCGACAGGGGAATCAGCCCCAGCATTTT. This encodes CASSSNRQGNQPQHF. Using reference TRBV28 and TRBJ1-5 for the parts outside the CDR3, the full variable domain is DVKVTQSSRYLVKRTGEKVFLECVQDMDHENMFWYRQDPGLGLRLIYFSYDVKMKEKGDIPEGYSVSREKKERFSLILESASTNQTSMYLCASSSNRQGNQPQHFGDGTRLSIL.

CDR3 region: CAISEGVAAGNTIYF. Written as DNA, the CDR3 is TGTGCCATCAGTGAGGGTGTGGCAGCTGGAAACACCATATATTTT. The chain is built from TRBV10-3 and TRBJ1-3; no clear D gene. Trimming stripped 2 bases from V and 2 bases from J, with 10 bases between. CDR1 is ENHRY and CDR2 is SYGVKD in the germline V gene. This CDR3 spans 15 amino acids.

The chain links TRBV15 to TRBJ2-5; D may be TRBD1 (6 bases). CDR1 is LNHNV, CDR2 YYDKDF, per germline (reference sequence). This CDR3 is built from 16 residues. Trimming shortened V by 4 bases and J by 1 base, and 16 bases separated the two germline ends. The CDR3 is CATSMGAGSGQETQYF. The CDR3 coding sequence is TGTGCCACCAGCATGGGGGCAGGGTCAGGCCAAGAGACCCAGTACTTC.

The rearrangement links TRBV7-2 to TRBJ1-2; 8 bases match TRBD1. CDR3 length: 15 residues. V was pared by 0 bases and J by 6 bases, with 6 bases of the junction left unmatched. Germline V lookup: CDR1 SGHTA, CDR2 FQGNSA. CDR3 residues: CASSLAEPGGNGYTF. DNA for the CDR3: TGTGCCAGCAGCTTAGCGGAGCCAGGGGGCAATGGCTACACCTTC.

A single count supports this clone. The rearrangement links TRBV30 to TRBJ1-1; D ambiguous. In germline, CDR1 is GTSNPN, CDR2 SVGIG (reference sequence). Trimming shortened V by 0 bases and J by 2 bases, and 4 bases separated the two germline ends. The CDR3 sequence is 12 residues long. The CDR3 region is CAWSVLNTEAFF. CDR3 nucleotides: TGTGCCTGGAGTGTACTTAACACTGAAGCTTTCTTT.

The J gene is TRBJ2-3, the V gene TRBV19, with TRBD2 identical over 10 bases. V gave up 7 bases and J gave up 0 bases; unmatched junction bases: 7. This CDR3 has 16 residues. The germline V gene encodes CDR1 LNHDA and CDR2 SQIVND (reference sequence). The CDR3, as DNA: TGTGCCAGTAATCCGGGACTAGCGTTTAGCACAGATACGCAGTATTTT. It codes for CASNPGLAFSTDTQYF.

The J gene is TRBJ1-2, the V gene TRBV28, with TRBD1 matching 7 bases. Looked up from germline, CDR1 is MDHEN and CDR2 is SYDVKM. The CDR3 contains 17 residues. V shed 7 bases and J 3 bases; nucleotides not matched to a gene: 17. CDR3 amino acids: CASKPNQWGQLHYGYTF. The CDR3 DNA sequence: TGTGCCAGCAAACCGAATCAGTGGGGACAGCTACACTATGGCTACACCTTC.

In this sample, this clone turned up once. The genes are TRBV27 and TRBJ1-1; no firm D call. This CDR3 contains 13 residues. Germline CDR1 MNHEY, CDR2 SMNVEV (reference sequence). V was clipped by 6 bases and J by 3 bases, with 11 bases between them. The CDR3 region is CASSGNWDTEAFF. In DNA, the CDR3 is TGTGCCAGCAGCGGGAATTGGGACACTGAAGCTTTCTTT.

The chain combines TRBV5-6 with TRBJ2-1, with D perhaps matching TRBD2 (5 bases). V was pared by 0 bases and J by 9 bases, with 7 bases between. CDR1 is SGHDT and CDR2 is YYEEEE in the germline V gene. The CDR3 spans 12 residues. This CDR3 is CASSLAAGEQFF. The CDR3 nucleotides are TGTGCCAGCAGCTTGGCGGCGGGTGAGCAGTTCTTC.

In nucleotides, the CDR3 is TGTGCCAGCAGCCGGGACAGTAAAACGGGGTTCTTC. Amino acids: CASSRDSKTGFF. The chain is built from TRBV7-2 and TRBJ2-1; 7 nucleotides align to TRBD1. Germline loops: CDR1 SGHTA, CDR2 FQGNSA. The CDR3 is made up of 12 amino acids. The J segment lost 15 bases and the V segment lost 5 bases, leaving 10 bases of the junction unmatched.

As DNA, the CDR3 is TGCGCCAGCAGCCCAGTTCGGGAGATCACCGGGGAGCTGTTTTTT. As protein: CASSPVREITGELFF. The chain carries TRBV5-1 and TRBJ2-2; D possibly corresponds to TRBD2 (6 bases). Germline lookup yields CDR1 SGHRS and CDR2 YFSETQ. V was pared by 4 bases and J by 4 bases, with 14 bases between. The CDR3 consists of 15 residues.

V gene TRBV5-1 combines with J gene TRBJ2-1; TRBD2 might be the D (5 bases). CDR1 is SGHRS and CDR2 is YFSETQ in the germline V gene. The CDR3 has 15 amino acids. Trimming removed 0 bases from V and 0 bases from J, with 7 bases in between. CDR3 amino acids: CASSLGGVSYNEQFF. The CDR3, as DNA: TGCGCCAGCAGCTTGGGGGGAGTCTCCTACAATGAGCAGTTCTTC.

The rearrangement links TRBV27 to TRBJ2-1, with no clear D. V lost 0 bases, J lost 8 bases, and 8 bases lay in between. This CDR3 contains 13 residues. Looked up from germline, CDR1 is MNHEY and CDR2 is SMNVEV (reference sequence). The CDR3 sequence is CASSLSGIHEQFF. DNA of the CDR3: TGTGCCAGCAGTTTATCGGGCATCCATGAGCAGTTCTTC.

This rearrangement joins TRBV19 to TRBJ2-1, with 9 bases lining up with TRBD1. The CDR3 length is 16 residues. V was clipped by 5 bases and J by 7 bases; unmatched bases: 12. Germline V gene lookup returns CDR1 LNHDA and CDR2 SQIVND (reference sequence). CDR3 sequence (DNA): TGTGCCAGTAGTCGTACCGGGACAGGGCTTGGTAATGAGCAGTTCTTC. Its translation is CASSRTGTGLGNEQFF.

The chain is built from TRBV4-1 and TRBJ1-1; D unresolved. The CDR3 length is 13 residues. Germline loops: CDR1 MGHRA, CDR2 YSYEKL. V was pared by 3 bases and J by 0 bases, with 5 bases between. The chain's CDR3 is CASSHPLNTEAFF. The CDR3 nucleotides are TGCGCCAGCAGCCATCCGTTGAACACTGAAGCTTTCTTT.

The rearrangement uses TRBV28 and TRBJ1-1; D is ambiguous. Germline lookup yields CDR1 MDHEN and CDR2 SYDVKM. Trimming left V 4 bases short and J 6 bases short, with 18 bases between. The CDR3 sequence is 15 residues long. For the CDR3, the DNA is TGTGCCAGCAGTTCCCCTGGGCCTTATGGCGCTGAAGCTTTCTTT. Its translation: CASSSPGPYGAEAFF.

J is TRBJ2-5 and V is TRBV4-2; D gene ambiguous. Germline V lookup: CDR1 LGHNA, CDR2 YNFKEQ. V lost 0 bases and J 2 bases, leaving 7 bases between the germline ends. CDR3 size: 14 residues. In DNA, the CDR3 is TGTGCCAGCAGCCAAGATCCTTTTCAAGAGACCCAGTACTTC. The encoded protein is CASSQDPFQETQYF.

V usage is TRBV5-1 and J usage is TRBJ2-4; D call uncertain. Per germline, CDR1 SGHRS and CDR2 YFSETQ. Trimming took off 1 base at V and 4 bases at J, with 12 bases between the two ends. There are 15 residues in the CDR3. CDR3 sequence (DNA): TGCGCCAGCAGCTTGATTGGGCAGGATAAAAACATTCAGTACTTC. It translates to CASSLIGQDKNIQYF.

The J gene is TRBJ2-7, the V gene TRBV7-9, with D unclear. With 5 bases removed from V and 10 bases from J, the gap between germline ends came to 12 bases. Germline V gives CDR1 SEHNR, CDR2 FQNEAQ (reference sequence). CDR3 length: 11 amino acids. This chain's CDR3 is CASSVSYQQYF. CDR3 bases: TGTGCCAGCAGCGTGAGCTACCAACAGTACTTC.

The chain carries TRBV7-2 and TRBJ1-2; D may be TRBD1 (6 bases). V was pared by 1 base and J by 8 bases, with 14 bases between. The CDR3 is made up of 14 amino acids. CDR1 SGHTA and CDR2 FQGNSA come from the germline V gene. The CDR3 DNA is TGTGCCAGCAGCTTAGATCAGGGGCAGAGGGGCTACACCTTC. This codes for CASSLDQGQRGYTF. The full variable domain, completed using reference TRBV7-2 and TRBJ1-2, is GAGVSQSPSNKVTEKGKDVELRCDPISGHTALYWYRQSLGQGLEFLIYFQGNSAPDKSGLPSDRFSAERTGGSVSTLTIQRTQQEDSAVYLCASSLDQGQRGYTFGSGTRLTVV.

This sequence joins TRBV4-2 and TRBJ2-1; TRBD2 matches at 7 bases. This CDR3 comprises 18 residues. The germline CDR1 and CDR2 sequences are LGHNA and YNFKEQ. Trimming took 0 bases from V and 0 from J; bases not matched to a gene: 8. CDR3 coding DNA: TGTGCCAGCAGCCAAGATGTATCTCTAGCGGACTCCTACAATGAGCAGTTCTTC. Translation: CASSQDVSLADSYNEQFF.

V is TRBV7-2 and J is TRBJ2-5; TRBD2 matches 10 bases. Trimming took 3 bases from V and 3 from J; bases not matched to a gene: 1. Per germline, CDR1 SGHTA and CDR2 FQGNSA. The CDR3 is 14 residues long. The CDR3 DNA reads TGTGCCAGCAGCTTTCTAGCGGGAGAAGAGACCCAGTACTTC. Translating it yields CASSFLAGEETQYF.

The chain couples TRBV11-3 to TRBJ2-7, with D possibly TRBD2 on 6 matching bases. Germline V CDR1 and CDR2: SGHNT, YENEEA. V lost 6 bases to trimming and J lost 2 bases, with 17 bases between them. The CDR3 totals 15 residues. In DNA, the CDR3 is TGTGCCAGCAGGCCCCAGGGTGCGGGAACCTACGAGCAGTACTTC. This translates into CASRPQGAGTYEQYF.

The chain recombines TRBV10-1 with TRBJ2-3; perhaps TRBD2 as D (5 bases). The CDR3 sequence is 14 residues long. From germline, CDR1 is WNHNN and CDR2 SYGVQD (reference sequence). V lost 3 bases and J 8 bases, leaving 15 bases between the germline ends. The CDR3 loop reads CASSEPGSEVTQYF. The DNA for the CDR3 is TGCGCCAGCAGTGAACCGGGATCGGAGGTTACGCAGTATTTT.

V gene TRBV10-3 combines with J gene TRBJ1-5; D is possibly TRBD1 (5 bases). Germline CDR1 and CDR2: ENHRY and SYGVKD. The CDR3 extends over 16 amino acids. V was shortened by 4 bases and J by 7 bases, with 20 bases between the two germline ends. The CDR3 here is CAISVGRTGDRQPQHF. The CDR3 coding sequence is TGTGCCATCAGTGTTGGACGAACGGGGGACCGACAGCCCCAGCATTTT.

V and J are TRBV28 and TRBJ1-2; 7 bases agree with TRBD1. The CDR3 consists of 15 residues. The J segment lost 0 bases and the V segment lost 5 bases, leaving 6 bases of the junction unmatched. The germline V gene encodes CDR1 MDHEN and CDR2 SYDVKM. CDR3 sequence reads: CASSATGAPNYGYTF. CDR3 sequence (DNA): TGTGCCAGCAGTGCAACAGGGGCCCCTAACTATGGCTACACCTTC.

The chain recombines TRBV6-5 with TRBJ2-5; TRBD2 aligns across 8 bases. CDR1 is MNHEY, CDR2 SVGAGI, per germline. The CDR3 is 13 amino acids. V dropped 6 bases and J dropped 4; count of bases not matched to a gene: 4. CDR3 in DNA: TGTGCCAGCAGACAAGCGGGAGCAGAGACCCAGTACTTC. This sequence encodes CASRQAGAETQYF.